This TCR beta chain was sequenced in a study of CD8+ T cells in alopecia areata. Trimming pared 5 bases from V and 1 base from J, leaving 9 bases between. In germline, CDR1 is SGHTA, CDR2 FQGNSA. There are 13 residues in the CDR3. This clone was counted a few times. After isolation, RNA underwent reverse transcription to generate cDNA as the sequencing template. The method was immunoSEQ multiplex PCR; TCRdb's version includes in-frame clones alone and lacks a portion of them. The sample shows about 30,000 clones, approximately 56% of them seen only once. This chain joins TRBV7-2 and TRBJ2-7; the D gene is possibly TRBD1 (5 bases). This clonotype originated in a human donor with alopecia areata. Sequencing was done on a sample of NKG2D-high CD8+ T cells sorted from blood. The CDR3 here is CASSATVSYEQYF. CDR3 nucleotides: TGTGCCAGCAGCGCGACAGTATCCTACGAGCAGTACTTC.